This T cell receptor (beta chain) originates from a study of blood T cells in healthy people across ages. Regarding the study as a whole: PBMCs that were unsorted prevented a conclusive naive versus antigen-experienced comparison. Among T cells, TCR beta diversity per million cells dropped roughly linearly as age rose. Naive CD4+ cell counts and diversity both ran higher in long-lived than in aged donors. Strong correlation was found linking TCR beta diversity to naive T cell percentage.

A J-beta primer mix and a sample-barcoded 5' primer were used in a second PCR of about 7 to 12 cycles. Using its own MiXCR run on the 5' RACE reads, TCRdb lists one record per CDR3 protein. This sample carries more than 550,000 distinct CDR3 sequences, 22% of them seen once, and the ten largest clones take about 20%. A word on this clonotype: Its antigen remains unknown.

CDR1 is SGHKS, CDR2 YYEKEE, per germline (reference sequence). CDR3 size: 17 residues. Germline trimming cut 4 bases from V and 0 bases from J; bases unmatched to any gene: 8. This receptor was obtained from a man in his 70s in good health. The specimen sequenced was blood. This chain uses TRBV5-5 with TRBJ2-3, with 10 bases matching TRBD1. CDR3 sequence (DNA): TGTGCCAGCAGCCGACAGGGGGCTAGTTCTAGCACAGATACGCAGTATTTT. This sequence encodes CASSRQGASSSTDTQYF.